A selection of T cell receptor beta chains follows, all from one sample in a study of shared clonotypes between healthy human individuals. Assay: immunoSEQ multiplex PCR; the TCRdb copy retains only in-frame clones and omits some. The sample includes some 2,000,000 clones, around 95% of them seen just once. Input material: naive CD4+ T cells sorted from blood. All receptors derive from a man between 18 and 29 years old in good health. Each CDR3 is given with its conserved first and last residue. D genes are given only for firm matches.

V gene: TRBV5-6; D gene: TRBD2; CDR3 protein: CASSSFTSGGYEQYF
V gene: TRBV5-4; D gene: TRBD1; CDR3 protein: CASSLPGQGGRVSPLHF
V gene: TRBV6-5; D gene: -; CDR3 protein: CASSLGIIDSYNEQFF
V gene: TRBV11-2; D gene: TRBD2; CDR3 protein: CASSPGASGKYEQYF
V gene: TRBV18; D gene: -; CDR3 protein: CASSLKDDSPLHF
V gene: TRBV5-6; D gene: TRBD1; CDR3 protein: CASSLLGTGGQPQHF
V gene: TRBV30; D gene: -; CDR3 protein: CAWSRSHIEQFF
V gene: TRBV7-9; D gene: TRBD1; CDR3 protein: CASSARDSAYEQYF
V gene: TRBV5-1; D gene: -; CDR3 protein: CASSLTSWQETQYF
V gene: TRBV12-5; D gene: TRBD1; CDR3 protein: CASGWGPGTGTEQFF
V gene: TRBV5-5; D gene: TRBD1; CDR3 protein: CASSYRDRGHQPQHF
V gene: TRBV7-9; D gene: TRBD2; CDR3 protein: CASSFGLRREGDDEQFF
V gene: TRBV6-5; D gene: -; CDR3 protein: CASSYGRGNQPQHF
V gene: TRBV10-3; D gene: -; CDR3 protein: CAISGRLSSGNTIYF
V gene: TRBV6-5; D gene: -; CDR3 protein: CASSYRGSHNEQFF
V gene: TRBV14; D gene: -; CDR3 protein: CASSQQTQLFF
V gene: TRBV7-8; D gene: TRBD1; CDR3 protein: CASSLWTGPGETQYF
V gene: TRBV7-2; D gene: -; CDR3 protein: CASSLGGTPLEQYF
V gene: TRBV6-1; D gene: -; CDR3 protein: CASSEGSRIASGNTIYF
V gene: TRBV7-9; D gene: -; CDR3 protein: CASSYRPGAGETQYF
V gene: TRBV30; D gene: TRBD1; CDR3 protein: CAWTGQGAPRAEKLFF
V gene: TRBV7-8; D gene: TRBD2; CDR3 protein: CASSSRLAGGLRETQYF
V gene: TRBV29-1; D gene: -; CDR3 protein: CSAGDRGDTEAFF
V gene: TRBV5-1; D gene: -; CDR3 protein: CASSLVSATSQETQYF
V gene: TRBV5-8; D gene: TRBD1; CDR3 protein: CASTQDRVPPEQYF
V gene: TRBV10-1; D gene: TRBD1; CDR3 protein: CASRDDRVGSPLHF
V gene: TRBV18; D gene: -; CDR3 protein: CASSATGSPMNTGELFF
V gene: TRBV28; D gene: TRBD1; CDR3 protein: CASSSLPPGDRGAEAFF
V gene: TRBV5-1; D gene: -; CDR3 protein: CASSPGRTVSYEQYF
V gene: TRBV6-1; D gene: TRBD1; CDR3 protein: CASRGQITNEQYF
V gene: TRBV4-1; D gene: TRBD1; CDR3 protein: CASSQDPGTAYNSPLHF
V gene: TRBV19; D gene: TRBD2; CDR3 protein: CASGQPTTSGQETQYF
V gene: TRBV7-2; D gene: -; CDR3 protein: CASSLGWQGSSGNTIYF
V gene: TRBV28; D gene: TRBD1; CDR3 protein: CASTAAARTGAYEQYF
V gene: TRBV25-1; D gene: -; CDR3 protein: CASSELGLGRTGELFF
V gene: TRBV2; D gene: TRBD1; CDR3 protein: CASSAQGAEGYTF
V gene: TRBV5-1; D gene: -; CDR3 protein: CASTRRPGESSYEQYF
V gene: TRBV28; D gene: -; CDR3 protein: CASSSEGLGNTEAFF
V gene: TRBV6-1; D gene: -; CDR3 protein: CASSAGRGQKSYNSPLHF
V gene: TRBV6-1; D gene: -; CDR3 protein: CASSEGLLEYF
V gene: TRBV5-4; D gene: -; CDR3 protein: CASSFWDFTDTQYF
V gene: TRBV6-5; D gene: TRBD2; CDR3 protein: CASSYGREGSYNEQFF
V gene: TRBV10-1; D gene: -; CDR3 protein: CAIRDHGDNEQFF
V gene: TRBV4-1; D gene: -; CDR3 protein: CASSQIRTGNEQFF
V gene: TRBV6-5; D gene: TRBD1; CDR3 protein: CASRLHRGSNTEAFF
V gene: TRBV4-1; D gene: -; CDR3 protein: CASSQDLATYYGYTF
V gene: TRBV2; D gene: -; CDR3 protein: CASSEGVGNSPLHF
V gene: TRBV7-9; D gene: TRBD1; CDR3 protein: CASSFVQGAGNQPQHF
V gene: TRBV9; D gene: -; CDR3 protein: CASSASHGQPQHF
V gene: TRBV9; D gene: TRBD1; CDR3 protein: CASSIGLTSTTRGLQTDTQYF
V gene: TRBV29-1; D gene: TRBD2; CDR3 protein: CSVGSSGRQEQYF
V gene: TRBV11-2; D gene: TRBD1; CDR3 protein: CASSPGTGNNEKLFF
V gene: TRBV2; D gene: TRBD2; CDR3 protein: CASRRGTSGKGTQYF
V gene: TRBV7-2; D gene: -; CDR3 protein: CASSLTGPSQYF
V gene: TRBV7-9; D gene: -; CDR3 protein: CASSLAGPGIYEQYF
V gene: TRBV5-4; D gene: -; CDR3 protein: CASSEGGTGFANYGYTF
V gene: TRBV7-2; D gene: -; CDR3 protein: CASSLADLPVSQYF
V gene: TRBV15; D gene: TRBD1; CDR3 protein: CATSRAAGQGNSPLHF